This T cell receptor (beta chain) was observed in a study of blood T cell repertoires in COVID-19. On the study more broadly: Acute-phase and convalescent COVID-19 samples originated in the United States, Italy and Spain. Nucleic acid was either cDNA or gDNA, and it came from T cells, B-cell-depleted T cells, or PBMCs.

The CDR3 is made up of 15 amino acids. With 0 bases removed from V and 0 bases from J, the gap between germline ends came to 10 bases. Germline values: CDR1 SGHRS, CDR2 YFSETQ. Authors' data handling: Cell counts per sample came from amplifying reference gene primers. Here immunoSEQ multiplex PCR was the method, and the copy in TCRdb shows in-frame clones only, minus some. Clonal size and the V and J genes are those of that table, whereas D and trimming came from the DNA. This table has about 140,000 clones, more than 60% appearing once. The sample was peripheral blood. V and J are TRBV5-1 and TRBJ2-7; D gene unclear. The TCR was taken from a woman in her forties or fifties with active or convalescent COVID-19. The CDR3, as DNA: TGCGCCAGCAGCTTGGATGGGCGATCCTCCTACGAGCAGTACTTC. Translated, it gives CASSLDGRSSYEQYF. Full variable domain (rest looked up from reference TRBV5-1 and TRBJ2-7): KAGVTQTPRYLIKTRGQQVTLSCSPISGHRSVSWYQQTPGQGLQFLFEYFSETQRNKGNFPGRFSGRQFSNSRSEMNVSTLELGDSALYLCASSLDGRSSYEQYFGPGTRLTVT.